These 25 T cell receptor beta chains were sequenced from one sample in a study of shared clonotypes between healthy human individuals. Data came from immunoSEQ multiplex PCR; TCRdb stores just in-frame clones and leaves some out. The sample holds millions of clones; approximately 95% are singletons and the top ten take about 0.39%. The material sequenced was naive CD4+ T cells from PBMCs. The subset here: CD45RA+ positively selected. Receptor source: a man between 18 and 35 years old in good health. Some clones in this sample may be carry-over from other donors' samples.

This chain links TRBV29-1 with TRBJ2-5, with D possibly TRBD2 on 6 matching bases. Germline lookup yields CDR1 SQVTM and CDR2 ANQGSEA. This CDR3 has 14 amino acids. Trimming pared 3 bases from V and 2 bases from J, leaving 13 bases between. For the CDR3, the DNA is TGCAGCGTTGATCGGAGGGGTAGGCAAGAGACCCAGTACTTC. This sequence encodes CSVDRRGRQETQYF. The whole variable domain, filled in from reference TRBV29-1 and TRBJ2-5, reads SAVISQKPSRDICQRGTSLTIQCQVDSQVTMMFWYRQQPGQSLTLIATANQGSEATYESGFVIDKFPISRPNLTFSTLTVSNMSPEDSSIYLCSVDRRGRQETQYFGPGTRLLVL.

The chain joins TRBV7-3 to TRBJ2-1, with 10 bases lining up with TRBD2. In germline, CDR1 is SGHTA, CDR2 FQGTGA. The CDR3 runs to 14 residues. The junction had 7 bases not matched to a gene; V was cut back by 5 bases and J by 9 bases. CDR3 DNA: TGTGCCAGCAGCCTAGCGGGAGCCCGCGGTGAGCAGTTCTTC. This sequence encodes CASSLAGARGEQFF.

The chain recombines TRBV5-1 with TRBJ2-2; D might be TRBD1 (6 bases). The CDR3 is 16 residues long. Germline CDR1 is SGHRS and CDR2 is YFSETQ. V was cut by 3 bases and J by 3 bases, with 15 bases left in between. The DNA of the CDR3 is TGCGCCAGCAGCTCCAGGGGTAATCCAGACACCGGGGAGCTGTTTTTT. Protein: CASSSRGNPDTGELFF.

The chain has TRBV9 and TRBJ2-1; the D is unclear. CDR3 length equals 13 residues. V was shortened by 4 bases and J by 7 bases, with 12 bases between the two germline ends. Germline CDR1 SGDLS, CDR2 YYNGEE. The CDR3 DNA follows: TGTGCCAGCAGCCTCATGGCTAGTAATGAGCAGTTCTTC. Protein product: CASSLMASNEQFF.

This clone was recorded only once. The CDR3 bases are TGTGCCAGCAGCCCTCGAAAGTGGGGGATGAACACTGAAGCTTTCTTT. Encoded protein: CASSPRKWGMNTEAFF. The V and J genes are TRBV28 and TRBJ1-1, with D maybe TRBD1 (5 bases). Trimming pared 6 bases from V and 0 bases from J, leaving 17 bases between. CDR1 and CDR2 from the germline V gene are MDHEN and SYDVKM. This CDR3 comprises 16 residues.

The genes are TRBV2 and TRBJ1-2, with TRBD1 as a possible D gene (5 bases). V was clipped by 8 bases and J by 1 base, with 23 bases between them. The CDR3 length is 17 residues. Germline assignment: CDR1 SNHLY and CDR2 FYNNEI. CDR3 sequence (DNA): TGTGCCAGCGGATCGGGGGATTTCCTCCGTGTTAACTATGGCTACACCTTC. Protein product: CASGSGDFLRVNYGYTF.

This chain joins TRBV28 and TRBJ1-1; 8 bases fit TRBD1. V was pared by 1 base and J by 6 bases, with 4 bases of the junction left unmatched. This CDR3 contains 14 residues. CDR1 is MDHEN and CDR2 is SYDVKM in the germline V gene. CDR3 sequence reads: CASSLYQGAAEAFF. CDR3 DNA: TGTGCCAGCAGTTTATATCAGGGGGCGGCTGAAGCTTTCTTT.

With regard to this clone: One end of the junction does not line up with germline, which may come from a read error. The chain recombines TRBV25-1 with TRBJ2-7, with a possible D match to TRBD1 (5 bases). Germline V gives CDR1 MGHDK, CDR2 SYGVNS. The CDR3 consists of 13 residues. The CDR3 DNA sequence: TGTGTCAGCAAGGGGCAGATCTCCTACGAGCAGTACTTC. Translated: CVSKGQISYEQYF.

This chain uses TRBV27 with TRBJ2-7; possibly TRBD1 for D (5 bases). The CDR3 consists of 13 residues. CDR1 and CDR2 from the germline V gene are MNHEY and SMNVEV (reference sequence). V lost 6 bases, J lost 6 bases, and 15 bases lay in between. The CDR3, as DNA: TGTGCCAGCAGCGACCTGGGGCCGCCCGAGCAGTACTTC. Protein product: CASSDLGPPEQYF.

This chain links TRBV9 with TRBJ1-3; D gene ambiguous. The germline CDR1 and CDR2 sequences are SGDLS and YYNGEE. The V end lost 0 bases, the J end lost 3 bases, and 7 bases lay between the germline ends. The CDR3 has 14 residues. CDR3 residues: CASSVGFGGNTIYF. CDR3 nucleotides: TGTGCCAGCAGCGTAGGTTTTGGTGGAAACACCATATATTTT.

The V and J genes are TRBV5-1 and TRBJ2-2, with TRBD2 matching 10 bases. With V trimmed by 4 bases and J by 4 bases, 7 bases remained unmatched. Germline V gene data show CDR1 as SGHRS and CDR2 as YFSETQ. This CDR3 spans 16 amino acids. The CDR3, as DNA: TGCGCCAGCAGCCCGCCAGCGGGAGGGATCACCGGGGAGCTGTTTTTT. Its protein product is CASSPPAGGITGELFF.

CDR3 loop: CATRRLGTFEAFF. The CDR3 nucleotides are TGTGCCACCCGTCGTTTAGGGACCTTTGAAGCTTTCTTT. The chain recombines TRBV19 with TRBJ1-1, with a weak D call TRBD1 (5 bases). The V gene's germline CDR1 is LNHDA and CDR2 SQIVND (reference sequence). The CDR3 loop spans 13 amino acids. Trimming took off 10 bases at V and 7 bases at J, with 19 bases between the two ends. Full variable domain (missing parts from reference TRBV19 and TRBJ1-1): DGGITQSPKYLFRKEGQNVTLSCEQNLNHDAMYWYRQDPGQGLRLIYYSQIVNDFQKGDIAEGYSVSREKKESFPLTVTSAQKNPTAFYLCATRRLGTFEAFFGQGTRLTVV.

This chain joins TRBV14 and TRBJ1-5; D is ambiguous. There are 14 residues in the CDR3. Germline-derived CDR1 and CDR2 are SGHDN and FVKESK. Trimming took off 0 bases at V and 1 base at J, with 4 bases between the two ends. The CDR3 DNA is TGTGCCAGCAGCCAAGATGGGAGCAATCAGCCCCAGCATTTT. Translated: CASSQDGSNQPQHF.

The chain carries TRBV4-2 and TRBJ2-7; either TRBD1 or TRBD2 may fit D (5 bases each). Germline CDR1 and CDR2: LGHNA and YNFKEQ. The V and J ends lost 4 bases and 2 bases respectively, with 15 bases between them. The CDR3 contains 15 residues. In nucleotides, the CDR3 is TGTGCCAGCAGCCCAACCCCCCGGGACCCCTACGAGCAGTACTTC. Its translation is CASSPTPRDPYEQYF.

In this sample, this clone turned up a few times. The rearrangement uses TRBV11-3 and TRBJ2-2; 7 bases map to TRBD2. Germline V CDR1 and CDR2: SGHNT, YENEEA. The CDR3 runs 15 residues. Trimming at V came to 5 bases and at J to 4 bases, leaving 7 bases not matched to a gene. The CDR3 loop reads CASSQAGQITGELFF. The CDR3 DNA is TGTGCCAGCAGCCAAGCGGGGCAGATCACCGGGGAGCTGTTTTTT.

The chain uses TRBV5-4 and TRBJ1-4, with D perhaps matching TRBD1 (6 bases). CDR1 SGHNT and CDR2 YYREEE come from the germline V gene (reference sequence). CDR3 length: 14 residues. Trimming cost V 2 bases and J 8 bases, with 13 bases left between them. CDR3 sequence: CASSLAGVREKLFF. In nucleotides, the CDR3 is TGTGCCAGCAGCTTAGCAGGGGTACGGGAAAAACTGTTTTTT. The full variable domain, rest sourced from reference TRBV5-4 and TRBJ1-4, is ETGVTQSPTHLIKTRGQQVTLRCSSQSGHNTVSWYQQALGQGPQFIFQYYREEENGRGNFPPRFSGLQFPNYSSELNVNALELDDSALYLCASSLAGVREKLFFGSGTQLSVL.

CDR3 sequence reads: CSGDIQQFYGYTF. The CDR3, as DNA: TGCAGCGGCGACATCCAGCAGTTCTATGGCTACACCTTC. The chain has TRBV29-1 and TRBJ1-2, with D unresolved. V was clipped by 7 bases and J by 4 bases, with 16 bases between them. This CDR3 comprises 13 residues. The germline CDR1 and CDR2 sequences are SQVTM and ANQGSEA.

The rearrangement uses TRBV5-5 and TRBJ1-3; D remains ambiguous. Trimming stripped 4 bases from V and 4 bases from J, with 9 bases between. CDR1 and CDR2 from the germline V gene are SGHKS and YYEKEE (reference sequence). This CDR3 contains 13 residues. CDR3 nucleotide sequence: TGTGCCAGCAGCGCTCCTCCGGGAAACACCATATATTTT. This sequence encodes CASSAPPGNTIYF.

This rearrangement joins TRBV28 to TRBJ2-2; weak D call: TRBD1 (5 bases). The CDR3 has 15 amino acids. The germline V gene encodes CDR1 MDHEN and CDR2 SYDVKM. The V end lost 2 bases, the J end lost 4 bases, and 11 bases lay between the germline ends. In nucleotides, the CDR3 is TGTGCCAGCAGTTTAGGGGCAGTCCCCACCGGGGAGCTGTTTTTT. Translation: CASSLGAVPTGELFF.

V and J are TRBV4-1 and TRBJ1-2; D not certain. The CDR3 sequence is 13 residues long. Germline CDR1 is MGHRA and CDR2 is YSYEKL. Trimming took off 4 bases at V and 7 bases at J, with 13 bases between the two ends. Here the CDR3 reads CASSPTPVSGYTF. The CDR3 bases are TGCGCCAGCAGCCCTACCCCCGTCTCTGGCTACACCTTC.

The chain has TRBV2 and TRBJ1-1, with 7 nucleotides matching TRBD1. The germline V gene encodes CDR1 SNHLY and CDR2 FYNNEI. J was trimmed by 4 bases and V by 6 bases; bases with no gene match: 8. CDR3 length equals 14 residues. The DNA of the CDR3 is TGTGCCAGCAGCGATAGTCAGGGGGGCACTGAAGCTTTCTTT. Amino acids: CASSDSQGGTEAFF.

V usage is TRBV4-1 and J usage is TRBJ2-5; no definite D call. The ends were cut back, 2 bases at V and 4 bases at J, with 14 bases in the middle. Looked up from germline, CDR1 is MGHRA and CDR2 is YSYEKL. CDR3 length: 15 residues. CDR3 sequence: CASSQTETYRETQYF. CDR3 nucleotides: TGCGCCAGCAGCCAAACGGAGACGTACCGAGAGACCCAGTACTTC.

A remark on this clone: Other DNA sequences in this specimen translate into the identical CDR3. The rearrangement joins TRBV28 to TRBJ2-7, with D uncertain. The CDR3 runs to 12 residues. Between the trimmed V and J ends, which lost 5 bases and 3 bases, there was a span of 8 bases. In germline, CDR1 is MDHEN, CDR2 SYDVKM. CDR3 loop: CASSPPGYEQYF. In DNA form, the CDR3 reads TGTGCCAGCAGTCCCCCCGGCTACGAGCAGTACTTC.

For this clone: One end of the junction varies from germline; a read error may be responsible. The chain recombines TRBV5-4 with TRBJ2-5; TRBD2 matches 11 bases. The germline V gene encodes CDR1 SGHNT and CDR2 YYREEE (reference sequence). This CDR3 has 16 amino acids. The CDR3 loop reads CASSPIAGGFQGTQYF. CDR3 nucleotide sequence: TGTGCCAGCAGCCCAATAGCGGGAGGGTTCCAAGGGACCCAGTACTTC.

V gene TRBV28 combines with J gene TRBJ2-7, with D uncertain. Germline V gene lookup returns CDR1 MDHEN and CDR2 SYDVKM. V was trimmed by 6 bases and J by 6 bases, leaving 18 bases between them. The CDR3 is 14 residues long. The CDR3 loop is CASSVGPSSAEQYF. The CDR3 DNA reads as TGTGCCAGCAGCGTCGGCCCCTCCTCAGCCGAGCAGTACTTC.